This T cell receptor (beta chain) was retrieved from a study of identical twins. From the 5' RACE reads, TCRdb called clonotypes with MiXCR, one entry per CDR3 protein. The sample lists 470,000 or so distinct CDR3 sequences; 24% were seen once. This clonotype was observed a few times. As yet, its antigen is unknown. Each donor was a healthy Caucasian. Study findings and constraints: Low generation probability was overrepresented in out-of-frame alpha sequences shared by twins.

From germline, CDR1 is DFQATT and CDR2 SNEGSKA (reference sequence). Trimming removed 5 bases from V and 4 bases from J; junction bases left unmatched: 5. The CDR3 totals 14 residues. This sample also appeared in a second study, on T cells expressing NK-cell markers. That paper adds: It was sorted CD3+CD56+NKG2C+, CD3+CD56+NKG2C- and CD3+CD56-NKG2C+ T cells that supplied the TCR beta repertoires. HCMV specificity of the expanded NKG2C+ T cell clones stayed unclear.

The J gene is TRBJ2-5, the V gene TRBV20-1; 12 positions match TRBD2. The sequenced sample consisted of CD4+ T cells sorted from blood. This clonotype originated in a woman between 18 and 30 years old in good health. CDR3 amino acids: CSAPRLAGVETQYF. CDR3 coding DNA: TGCAGTGCTCCGAGACTAGCGGGAGTAGAGACCCAGTACTTC.